Listed below are T cell receptor beta chains from one sample, sequenced in a study of STAT5B mutations in CD4+ large granular lymphocyte leukemia. The data were produced by immunoSEQ multiplex PCR, yet TCRdb's version contains in-frame clones alone and is incomplete. The top ten clones hold under 1.2% of a sample with fewer than 30,000 clones, over 70% of them seen once. The source material was CD4+ T cells from blood buffy coats. All receptors come from a human donor in good health. The CDR3 runs from the conserved cysteine through the conserved F or W. D genes are given only for firm matches. Clone sizes are given selectively: once, few, many, or a class where the clone is expanded.

CDR3nt,CDR3aa,d_gene,j_gene,abundance,v_gene
TGTGCCAGCAGGACTAGCGGGAGTCGGAATGAGCAGTTCTTC,CASRTSGSRNEQFF,TRBD2,TRBJ2-1,-,TRBV14
TGTGCCAGTAGTATTCTAGGGGCTCAGTATTTT,CASSILGAQYF,-,TRBJ2-3,-,TRBV19
TGTGCCAGCAGCGTAGGGGGGACTCCTAATGAAAAACTGTTTTTT,CASSVGGTPNEKLFF,-,TRBJ1-4,-,TRBV9
TGTGCCAGCAGTTTGGGGCAGCTACATCAGCCCCAGCATTTT,CASSLGQLHQPQHF,-,TRBJ1-5,few,TRBV28
TGTGCCAGCAGTTTTGGGGGGGGGTTCGAAGAGACCCAGTACTTC,CASSFGGGFEETQYF,TRBD2,TRBJ2-5,once,TRBV28
TGTGCCAGCAGCCGGGACAGGGGAGGACAGCCCCAGCATTTT,CASSRDRGGQPQHF,TRBD1,TRBJ1-5,-,TRBV27
TGTGCCAGCAGTACTCTCGGACAGGACTACAATGAGCAGTTCTTC,CASSTLGQDYNEQFF,TRBD1,TRBJ2-1,-,TRBV27
TGTGCCAGCAGCCTGGGCCGGATTAGGGCGGATGAGCAGTTCTTC,CASSLGRIRADEQFF,-,TRBJ2-1,-,TRBV14
TGCGCCAGCAGCTTGGGGGCAGGGGACACTGAAGCTTTCTTT,CASSLGAGDTEAFF,-,TRBJ1-1,few,TRBV5-1
TGTGCCATCAGTGGAACCGGGACAGAAAAAGTCTATAGCAATCAGCCCCAGCATTTT,CAISGTGTEKVYSNQPQHF,TRBD1,TRBJ1-5,-,TRBV10-3
TGTGCCAGTACCCGAAGTCCGGGGGGTAATGAAAAACTGTTTTTT,CASTRSPGGNEKLFF,-,TRBJ1-4,-,TRBV19
TGTGCCAGCAGCCTGGAGGGGCTAGCGGGGACGGAGACCCAGTACTTC,CASSLEGLAGTETQYF,TRBD2,TRBJ2-5,-,TRBV9
TGCGCCACCGGACCCTACGAGCAGTACTTC,CATGPYEQYF,-,TRBJ2-7,once,TRBV23-1
TGTGCCACAACCCGACAGGCCGAATACTATGGCTACACCTTC,CATTRQAEYYGYTF,-,TRBJ1-2,-,TRBV6-1
TGTGCCAGCAGCTCGTCAGGACTAGTGGCGGAATCCCAGTACTTC,CASSSSGLVAESQYF,TRBD2,TRBJ2-5,-,TRBV13
TGTGCCAGCACCCCCGGGACAGGGCGCACAGATACGCAGTATTTT,CASTPGTGRTDTQYF,TRBD1,TRBJ2-3,-,TRBV27
TGTGCCAGCAGACAAACAGGGGGACAGGCTGAAGCTTTCTTT,CASRQTGGQAEAFF,TRBD1,TRBJ1-1,few,TRBV25-1
TGTGCCAGCAACCCGGGGGGGCTCACTGAAGCTTTCTTT,CASNPGGLTEAFF,-,TRBJ1-1,-,TRBV6-1